This TCR beta chain came from a study of early T cells in non-severe SARS-CoV-2 infection. TCRdb re-derived calls from the 5' RACE reads in MiXCR, one entry per CDR3 protein. The top ten hold around a fifth of the sample, which has 100,000 to 150,000 distinct CDR3 sequences, 15% seen once. This clonotype has a handful of counts. The clonotype was recovered from an adult who was a healthcare worker with PCR-confirmed SARS-CoV-2 infection or an uninfected control (not recorded which). The sequenced sample was whole blood.

CDR3 DNA sequence: TGTGCCAGCAGTGAACCAGGGATGCTAGACGAAGCTTTCTTT. It encodes CASSEPGMLDEAFF. This rearrangement joins TRBV6-1 to TRBJ1-1; maybe TRBD1 (5 bases). The CDR3 loop spans 14 amino acids. The V gene's germline CDR1 is MNHNS and CDR2 SASEGT. V gave up 2 bases and J gave up 8 bases, with 15 bases separating them.